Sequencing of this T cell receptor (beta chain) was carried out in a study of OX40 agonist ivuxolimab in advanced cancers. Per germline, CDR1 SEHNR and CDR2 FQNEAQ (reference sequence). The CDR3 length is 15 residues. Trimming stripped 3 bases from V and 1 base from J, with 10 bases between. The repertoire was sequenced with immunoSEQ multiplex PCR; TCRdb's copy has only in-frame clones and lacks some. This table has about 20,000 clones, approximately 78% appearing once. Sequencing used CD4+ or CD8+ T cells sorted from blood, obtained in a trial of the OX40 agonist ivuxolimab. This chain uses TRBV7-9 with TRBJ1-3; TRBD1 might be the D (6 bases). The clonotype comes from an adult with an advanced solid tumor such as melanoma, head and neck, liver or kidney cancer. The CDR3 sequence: CASSFQGRSGNTIYF. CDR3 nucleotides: TGTGCCAGCAGCTTTCAGGGGCGTTCTGGAAACACCATATATTTT.